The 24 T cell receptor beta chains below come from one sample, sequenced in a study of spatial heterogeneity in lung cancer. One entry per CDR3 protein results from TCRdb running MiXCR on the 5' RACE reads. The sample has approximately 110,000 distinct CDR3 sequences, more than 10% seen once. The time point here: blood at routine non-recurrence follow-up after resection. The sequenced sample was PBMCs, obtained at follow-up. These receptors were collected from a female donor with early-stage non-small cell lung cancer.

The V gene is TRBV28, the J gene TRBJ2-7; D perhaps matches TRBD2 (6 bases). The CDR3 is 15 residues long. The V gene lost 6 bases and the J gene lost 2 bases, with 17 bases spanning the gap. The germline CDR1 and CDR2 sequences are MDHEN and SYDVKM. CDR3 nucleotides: TGTGCCAGCAGCCCCCCCGGGGGATGGACCTACGAGCAGTACTTC. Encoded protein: CASSPPGGWTYEQYF.

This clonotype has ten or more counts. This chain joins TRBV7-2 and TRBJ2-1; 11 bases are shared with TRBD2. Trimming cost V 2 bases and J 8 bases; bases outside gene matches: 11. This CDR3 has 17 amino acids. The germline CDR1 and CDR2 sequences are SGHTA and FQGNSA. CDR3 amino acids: CASSLRLAGSGRDEQFF. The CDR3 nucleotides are TGTGCCAGCAGCTTACGACTAGCGGGATCGGGTCGCGATGAGCAGTTCTTC.

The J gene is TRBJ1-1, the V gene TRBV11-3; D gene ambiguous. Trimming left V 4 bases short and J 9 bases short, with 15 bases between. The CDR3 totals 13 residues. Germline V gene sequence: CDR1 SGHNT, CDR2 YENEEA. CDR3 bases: TGTGCCAGCAGCTCTTTCTCCGACGGAAAAGCTTTCTTT. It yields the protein CASSSFSDGKAFF.

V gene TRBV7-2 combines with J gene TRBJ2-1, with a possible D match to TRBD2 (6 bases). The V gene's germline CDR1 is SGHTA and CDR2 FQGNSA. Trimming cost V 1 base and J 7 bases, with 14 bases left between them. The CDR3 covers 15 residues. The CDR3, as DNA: TGTGCCAGCAGCTTAGGGAGGGGTCCAATGAATGAGCAGTTCTTC. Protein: CASSLGRGPMNEQFF.

The CDR3 DNA reads TGTGCCACCAGGGACAATTCCGGCTATGGCTACACCTTC. Translated: CATRDNSGYGYTF. The chain employs TRBV24-1 and TRBJ1-2; maybe TRBD1 (5 bases). The CDR3 consists of 13 residues. Trimming shortened V by 7 bases and J by 4 bases, and 12 bases separated the two germline ends. Germline V CDR1 and CDR2: KGHDR, SFDVKD.

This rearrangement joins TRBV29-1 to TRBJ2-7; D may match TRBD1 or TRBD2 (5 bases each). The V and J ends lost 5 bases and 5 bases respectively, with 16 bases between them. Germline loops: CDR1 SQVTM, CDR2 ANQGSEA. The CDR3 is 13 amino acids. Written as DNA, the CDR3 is TGCAGCGTTCTTCGAGTAAGGGGAGACGAGCAGTACTTC. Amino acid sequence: CSVLRVRGDEQYF.

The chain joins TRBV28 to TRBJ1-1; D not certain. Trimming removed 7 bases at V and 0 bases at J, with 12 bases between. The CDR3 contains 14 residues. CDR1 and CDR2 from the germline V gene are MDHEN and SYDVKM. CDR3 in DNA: TGTGCCAGCAAGAGGGTGAGGATGAACACTGAAGCTTTCTTT. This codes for CASKRVRMNTEAFF. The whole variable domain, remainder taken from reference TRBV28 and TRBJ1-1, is DVKVTQSSRYLVKRTGEKVFLECVQDMDHENMFWYRQDPGLGLRLIYFSYDVKMKEKGDIPEGYSVSREKKERFSLILESASTNQTSMYLCASKRVRMNTEAFFGQGTRLTVV.

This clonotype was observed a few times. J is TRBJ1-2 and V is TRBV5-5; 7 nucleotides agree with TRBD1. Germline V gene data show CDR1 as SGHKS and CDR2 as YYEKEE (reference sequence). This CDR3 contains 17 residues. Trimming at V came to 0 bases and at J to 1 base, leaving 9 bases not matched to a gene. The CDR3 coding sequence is TGTGCCAGCAGCTTGGATACGGGGCGACAGGGTAACTATGGCTACACCTTC. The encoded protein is CASSLDTGRQGNYGYTF.

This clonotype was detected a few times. CDR3 sequence (DNA): TGTGCCAGCAGTTACCCCGGGACAGCCGAGCAGTACTTC. Protein: CASSYPGTAEQYF. The gene calls are TRBV6-5 and TRBJ2-7, with TRBD1 identical over 7 bases. Germline trimming cut 2 bases from V and 6 bases from J; bases unmatched to any gene: 4. CDR1 and CDR2 (germline): MNHEY, SVGAGI. The CDR3 is 13 amino acids.

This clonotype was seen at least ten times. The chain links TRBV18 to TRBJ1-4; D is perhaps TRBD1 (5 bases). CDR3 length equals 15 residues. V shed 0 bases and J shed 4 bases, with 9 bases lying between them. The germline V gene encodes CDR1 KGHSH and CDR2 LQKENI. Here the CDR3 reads CASSPPRDLNEKLFF. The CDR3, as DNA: TGTGCCAGCTCACCACCCCGGGACCTTAATGAAAAACTGTTTTTT.

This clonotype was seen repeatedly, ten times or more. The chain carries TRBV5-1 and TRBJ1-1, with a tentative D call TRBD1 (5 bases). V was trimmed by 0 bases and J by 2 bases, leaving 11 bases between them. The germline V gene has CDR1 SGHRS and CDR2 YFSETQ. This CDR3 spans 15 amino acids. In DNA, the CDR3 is TGCGCCAGCAGCTTGGTAGGGGCGGTCAACACTGAAGCTTTCTTT. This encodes CASSLVGAVNTEAFF.

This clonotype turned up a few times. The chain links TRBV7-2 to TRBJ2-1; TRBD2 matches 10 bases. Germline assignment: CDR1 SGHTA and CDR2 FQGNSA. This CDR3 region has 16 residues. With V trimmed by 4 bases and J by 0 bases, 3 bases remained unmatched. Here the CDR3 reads CASSSSGRASYNEQFF. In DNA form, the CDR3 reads TGTGCCAGCAGCTCCAGCGGGAGGGCCTCCTACAATGAGCAGTTCTTC. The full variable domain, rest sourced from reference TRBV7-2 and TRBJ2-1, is GAGVSQSPSNKVTEKGKDVELRCDPISGHTALYWYRQSLGQGLEFLIYFQGNSAPDKSGLPSDRFSAERTGGSVSTLTIQRTQQEDSAVYLCASSSSGRASYNEQFFGPGTRLTVL.

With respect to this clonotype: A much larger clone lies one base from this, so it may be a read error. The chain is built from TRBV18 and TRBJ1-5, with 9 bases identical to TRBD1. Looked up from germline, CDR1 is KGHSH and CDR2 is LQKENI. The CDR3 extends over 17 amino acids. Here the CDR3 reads CASSPTDPTGGNQPQLF. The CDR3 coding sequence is TGTGCCAGCTCACCAACGGACCCTACAGGGGGCAATCAGCCCCAGCTTTTT.

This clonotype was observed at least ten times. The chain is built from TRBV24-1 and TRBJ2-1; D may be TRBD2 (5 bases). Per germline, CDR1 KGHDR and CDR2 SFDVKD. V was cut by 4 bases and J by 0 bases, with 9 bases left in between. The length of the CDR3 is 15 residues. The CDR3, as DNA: TGTGCCACCAGTGAGGGAGTAAGCTCCTACAATGAGCAGTTCTTC. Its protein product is CATSEGVSSYNEQFF.

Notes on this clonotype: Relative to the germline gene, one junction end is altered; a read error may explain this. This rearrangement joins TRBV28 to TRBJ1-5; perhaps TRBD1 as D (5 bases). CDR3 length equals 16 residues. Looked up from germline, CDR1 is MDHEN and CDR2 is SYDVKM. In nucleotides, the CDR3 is TGTGCCAGCAGCCTGGGACCGATGTTTAGCGATCAGCCCCAGCATTTT. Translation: CASSLGPMFSDQPQHF.

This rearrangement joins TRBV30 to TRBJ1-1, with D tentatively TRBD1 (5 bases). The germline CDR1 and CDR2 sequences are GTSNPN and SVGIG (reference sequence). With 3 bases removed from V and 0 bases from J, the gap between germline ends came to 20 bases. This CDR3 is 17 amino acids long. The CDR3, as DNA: TGTGCCTGGAGGACCCGAGCCCTAGGGGAGATGAACACTGAAGCTTTCTTT. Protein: CAWRTRALGEMNTEAFF.

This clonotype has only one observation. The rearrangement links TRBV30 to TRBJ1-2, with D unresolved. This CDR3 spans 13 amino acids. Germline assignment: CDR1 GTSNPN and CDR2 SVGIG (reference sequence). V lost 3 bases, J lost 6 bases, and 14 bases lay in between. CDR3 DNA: TGTGCCTGGAGCCCAAGTCTAACGGATGGCTACACCTTC. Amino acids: CAWSPSLTDGYTF. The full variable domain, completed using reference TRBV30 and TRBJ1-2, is SQTIHQWPATLVQPVGSPLSLECTVEGTSNPNLYWYRQAAGRGLQLLFYSVGIGQISSEVPQNLSASRPQDRQFILSSKKLLLSDSGFYLCAWSPSLTDGYTFGSGTRLTVV.

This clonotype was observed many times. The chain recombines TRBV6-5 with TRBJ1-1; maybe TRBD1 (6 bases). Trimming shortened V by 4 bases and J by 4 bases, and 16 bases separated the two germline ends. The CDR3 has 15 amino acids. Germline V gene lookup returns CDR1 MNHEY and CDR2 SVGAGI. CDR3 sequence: CASSFTTGPSTEAFF. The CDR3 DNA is TGTGCCAGCAGTTTTACGACAGGTCCCTCCACTGAAGCTTTCTTT.

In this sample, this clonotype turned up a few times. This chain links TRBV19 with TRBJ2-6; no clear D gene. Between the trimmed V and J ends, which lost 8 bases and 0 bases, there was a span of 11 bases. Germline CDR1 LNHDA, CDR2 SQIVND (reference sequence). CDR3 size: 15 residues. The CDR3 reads CASSSTDSGANVLTF. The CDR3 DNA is TGTGCCAGTTCCTCAACAGACTCTGGGGCCAACGTCCTGACTTTC.

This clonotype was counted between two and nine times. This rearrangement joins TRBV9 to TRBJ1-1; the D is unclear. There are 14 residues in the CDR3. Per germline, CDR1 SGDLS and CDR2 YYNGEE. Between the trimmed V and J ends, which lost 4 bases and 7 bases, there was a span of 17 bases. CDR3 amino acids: CASSISPFTDEAFF. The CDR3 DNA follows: TGTGCCAGCAGCATTTCCCCATTTACAGATGAAGCTTTCTTT.

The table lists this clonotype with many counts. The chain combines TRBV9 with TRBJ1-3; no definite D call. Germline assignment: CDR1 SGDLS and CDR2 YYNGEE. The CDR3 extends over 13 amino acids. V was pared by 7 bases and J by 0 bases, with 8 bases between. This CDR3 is CASGYDSGNTIYF. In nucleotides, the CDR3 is TGTGCCAGCGGCTATGACTCTGGAAACACCATATATTTT.

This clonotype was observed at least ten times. The CDR3 is CASSLVSNNEQFF. CDR3 nucleotides: TGTGCCAGCAGCTTGGTGTCCAACAATGAGCAGTTCTTC. This chain links TRBV5-6 with TRBJ2-1; D is unresolved. V shed 0 bases and J shed 5 bases, with 6 bases lying between them. Germline CDR1 reads SGHDT; CDR2 reads YYEEEE. This CDR3 has 13 residues.

The CDR3 coding sequence is TGTGCCAGCAGTCCCGAGACAGGGGTTAACTATGGCTACACCTTC. Translation: CASSPETGVNYGYTF. The gene calls are TRBV12-3 or TRBV12-4 and TRBJ1-2, with TRBD1 matching over 8 bases. V lost 5 bases, J lost 1 base, and 6 bases stayed unmatched. There are 15 residues in the CDR3.

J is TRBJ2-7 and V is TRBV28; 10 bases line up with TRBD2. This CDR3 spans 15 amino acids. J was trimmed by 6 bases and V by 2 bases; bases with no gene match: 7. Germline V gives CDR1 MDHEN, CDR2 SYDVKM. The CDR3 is CASSLLPSGRGEQYF. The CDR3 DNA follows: TGTGCCAGCAGTTTACTGCCTAGCGGGAGAGGCGAGCAGTACTTC.